Below, 30 T cell receptor beta chains from the same sample are listed, as sequenced in a study of blood T cells in healthy people across ages. A second 7 to 11 cycle PCR used barcoded and J-beta primers. TCRdb re-analysed the 5' RACE reads in MiXCR, keeping a single row per CDR3 protein. Seen here are about 780,000 distinct CDR3 sequences, about half observed once, and the top ten hold over 15%. Sequenced: blood. These receptors were collected from a man at least 80 years old in good health.

This chain joins TRBV20-1 and TRBJ2-1; 8 bases match TRBD2. CDR3 length: 15 residues. From germline, CDR1 is DFQATT and CDR2 SNEGSKA (reference sequence). V was clipped by 2 bases and J by 2 bases; unmatched bases: 5. CDR3 residues: CSARPNGRAYNEQFF. CDR3 DNA: TGCAGTGCTAGACCGAACGGGAGGGCCTACAATGAGCAGTTCTTC.

J is TRBJ2-1 and V is TRBV20-1; 10 bases are a match to TRBD2. CDR3 length: 14 amino acids. The V gene's germline CDR1 is DFQATT and CDR2 SNEGSKA (reference sequence). J was trimmed by 8 bases and V by 8 bases; bases with no gene match: 12. CDR3 residues: CSTTASGSLDEQFF. DNA for the CDR3: TGCAGTACTACCGCTAGCGGGAGTTTGGATGAGCAGTTCTTC.

The V and J genes are TRBV27 and TRBJ2-1; 8 bases match TRBD2. Per germline, CDR1 MNHEY and CDR2 SMNVEV (reference sequence). The CDR3 has 12 residues. The ends lost 2 bases at V and 14 bases at J; junction bases unmatched: 5. CDR3 region: CASSLRGRGEFF. In DNA, the CDR3 is TGTGCCAGCAGTTTAAGAGGGCGGGGGGAGTTCTTC.

This clonotype has a count of ten or more. This chain links TRBV7-9 with TRBJ2-7, with D tentatively TRBD2 (5 bases). The CDR3 totals 12 residues. The germline V and J ends were trimmed by 7 bases and 3 bases, with 10 bases remaining between them. Germline V gene lookup returns CDR1 SEHNR and CDR2 FQNEAQ (reference sequence). The CDR3 region is CASTSGNYEQYF. The CDR3 DNA sequence: TGTGCCAGCACGAGCGGCAACTACGAGCAGTACTTC.

This sequence joins TRBV18 and TRBJ2-5; TRBD2 aligns across 13 bases. Trimming cost V 8 bases and J 5 bases; bases outside gene matches: 14. Germline values: CDR1 KGHSH, CDR2 LQKENI. CDR3 length: 17 amino acids. CDR3 loop: CASTMGLAGPRGETQYF. DNA of the CDR3: TGTGCCAGCACGATGGGACTAGCGGGGCCGCGCGGTGAGACCCAGTACTTC.

This clonotype was recorded a few times. V usage is TRBV18 and J usage is TRBJ2-5, with TRBD1 matching 9 bases. Germline CDR1 reads KGHSH; CDR2 reads LQKENI. The ends lost 6 bases at V and 4 bases at J; junction bases unmatched: 9. The CDR3 contains 15 residues. DNA of the CDR3: TGTGCCAGCTCCCCCGGGACAGGGTATCCAGAGACCCAGTACTTC. It is translated as CASSPGTGYPETQYF.

This clonotype came up many times. The chain carries TRBV10-2 and TRBJ2-3, with a tentative D call TRBD1 (5 bases). The CDR3 contains 15 residues. Trimming removed 3 bases from V and 4 bases from J, with 14 bases in between. Germline loops: CDR1 WSHSY, CDR2 SAAADI. CDR3 bases: TGCGCCAGCAGTGAAGCTAGGGGTGTCCCAGATACGCAGTATTTT. Its protein product is CASSEARGVPDTQYF.

For this clonotype: This clone may be a read error of a much larger clone one base away. This chain links TRBV27 with TRBJ2-5; 8 nucleotides align to TRBD1. TRBJ2-1 explains the end of the DNA better; the J call may be wrong. The CDR3 spans 15 residues. Germline V gene data show CDR1 as MNHEY and CDR2 as SMNVEV (reference sequence). The CDR3 protein is CASKVSGGGYETQFF. The CDR3 DNA is TGTGCCAGCAAAGTATCAGGGGGCGGTTATGAGACCCAGTTCTTC.

This chain joins TRBV14 and TRBJ2-7; D remains ambiguous. Deletions cut 4 bases from V and 1 base from J, with 5 bases between. The CDR3 is 12 residues long. From germline, CDR1 is SGHDN and CDR2 FVKESK. The CDR3 sequence: CASSLKSYEQYF. The CDR3 DNA is TGTGCCAGCAGCCTAAAGTCCTACGAGCAGTACTTC.

J is TRBJ2-1 and V is TRBV28; 9 bases fit TRBD1. The J segment lost 10 bases and the V segment lost 6 bases, leaving 10 bases of the junction unmatched. The CDR3 covers 14 residues. Germline CDR1 reads MDHEN; CDR2 reads SYDVKM. DNA of the CDR3: TGTGCCAGCAGGGAACCGGGACAGGGCATAGAGCAGTTCTTC. It specifies CASREPGQGIEQFF. Full variable domain (missing parts from reference TRBV28 and TRBJ2-1): DVKVTQSSRYLVKRTGEKVFLECVQDMDHENMFWYRQDPGLGLRLIYFSYDVKMKEKGDIPEGYSVSREKKERFSLILESASTNQTSMYLCASREPGQGIEQFFGPGTRLTVL.

Concerning this clonotype: Possible read error: a much larger clone is one base away. CDR3: CASSTSIGQKYEQYF. The DNA of the CDR3 is TGTGCCAGCAGCACGAGCATAGGTCAGAAATACGAGCAGTACTTC. This sequence joins TRBV5-5 and TRBJ2-4; D is unresolved. TRBJ2-7 explains the end of the DNA better; the J call may be wrong. This CDR3 spans 15 amino acids. Germline V gene lookup returns CDR1 SGHKS and CDR2 YYEKEE (reference sequence).

The chain is built from TRBV11-1 and TRBJ2-1, with 9 bases fitting TRBD2. V trimming: 5 bases; J trimming: 9 bases; junction bases outside the gene matches: 14. Germline V CDR1 and CDR2: SGHAT, FQDESV (reference sequence). The CDR3 totals 16 residues. The CDR3 region has the DNA TGTGCCAGCAGCCCTGAGTCCGCGGGAGGGCCTGGTGAGCAGTTCTTC. It yields the protein CASSPESAGGPGEQFF.

The rearrangement joins TRBV29-1 to TRBJ2-7, with 9 nucleotides matching TRBD1. The CDR3 totals 12 residues. V was clipped by 6 bases and J by 4 bases; unmatched bases: 4. Germline assignment: CDR1 SQVTM and CDR2 ANQGSEA. The CDR3 DNA reads as TGCAGCGTGCCGGGACAGGGATACGAGCAGTACTTC. Translated: CSVPGQGYEQYF.

V and J are TRBV28 and TRBJ1-1; TRBD1 matches 7 bases. J lost 0 bases, V lost 4 bases, and 11 bases had no gene match. This CDR3 region has 17 residues. Germline V lookup: CDR1 MDHEN, CDR2 SYDVKM. The CDR3 here is CASSSRGDSTLNTEAFF. The CDR3 region has the DNA TGTGCCAGCAGTTCGAGGGGGGACAGCACTTTGAACACTGAAGCTTTCTTT. The full variable domain, completed using reference TRBV28 and TRBJ1-1, is DVKVTQSSRYLVKRTGEKVFLECVQDMDHENMFWYRQDPGLGLRLIYFSYDVKMKEKGDIPEGYSVSREKKERFSLILESASTNQTSMYLCASSSRGDSTLNTEAFFGQGTRLTVV.

This clonotype has just a few counts. V gene TRBV28 combines with J gene TRBJ1-5; D perhaps matches TRBD1 (6 bases). The CDR3 runs to 15 residues. V was cut by 6 bases and J by 2 bases, with 14 bases left in between. The germline gives CDR1 MDHEN, CDR2 SYDVKM. CDR3 loop: CASSPRGGRNQPQHF. DNA of the CDR3: TGTGCCAGCAGCCCTAGAGGGGGTCGCAATCAGCCCCAGCATTTT. Supplemented by reference TRBV28 and TRBJ1-5, the full variable domain reads DVKVTQSSRYLVKRTGEKVFLECVQDMDHENMFWYRQDPGLGLRLIYFSYDVKMKEKGDIPEGYSVSREKKERFSLILESASTNQTSMYLCASSPRGGRNQPQHFGDGTRLSIL.

This rearrangement joins TRBV7-2 to TRBJ2-1; 8 nucleotides agree with TRBD2. V was pared by 0 bases and J by 5 bases, with 9 bases of the junction left unmatched. Germline V gene data show CDR1 as SGHTA and CDR2 as FQGNSA. There are 17 residues in the CDR3. The CDR3 bases are TGTGCCAGCAGCTTAGCGTTGGCCGTCGGGGGGGACAATGAGCAGTTCTTC. Amino acid sequence: CASSLALAVGGDNEQFF.

To note about this clonotype: It may be a read error: a sequence one base away is much more abundant. This sequence joins TRBV5-1 and TRBJ2-5; unclear D gene. The CDR3 totals 13 residues. V was trimmed by 3 bases and J by 11 bases, leaving 17 bases between them. Germline V gives CDR1 SGHRS, CDR2 YFSETQ. CDR3 in amino acids: CASSSHVDDEQYF. For the CDR3, the DNA is TGCGCCAGCAGCTCCCACGTGGACGATGAGCAGTACTTC. The full variable domain, rest sourced from reference TRBV5-1 and TRBJ2-5, is KAGVTQTPRYLIKTRGQQVTLSCSPISGHRSVSWYQQTPGQGLQFLFEYFSETQRNKGNFPGRFSGRQFSNSRSEMNVSTLELGDSALYLCASSSHVDDEQYFGPGTRLLVL.

This clonotype has more than one count but fewer than ten. The rearrangement uses TRBV4-2 and TRBJ1-4; 9 positions agree with TRBD1. The CDR3 contains 15 residues. Trimming took 3 bases from V and 7 from J; bases not matched to a gene: 6. CDR1 is LGHNA and CDR2 is YNFKEQ in the germline V gene. For the CDR3, the DNA is TGTGCCAGCAGCCATTTGGACAGGGGAGTTGAAAAACTGTTTTTT. Protein: CASSHLDRGVEKLFF.

The chain employs TRBV5-1 and TRBJ2-6; D unclear. The germline V and J ends were trimmed by 2 bases and 0 bases, with 6 bases remaining between them. In germline, CDR1 is SGHRS, CDR2 YFSETQ. This CDR3 has 15 amino acids. In DNA form, the CDR3 reads TGCGCCAGCAGCTTAAGTAACTCTGGGGCCAACGTCCTGACTTTC. Its protein is CASSLSNSGANVLTF. The whole variable domain, filled in from reference TRBV5-1 and TRBJ2-6, reads KAGVTQTPRYLIKTRGQQVTLSCSPISGHRSVSWYQQTPGQGLQFLFEYFSETQRNKGNFPGRFSGRQFSNSRSEMNVSTLELGDSALYLCASSLSNSGANVLTFGAGSRLTVL.

CDR3 loop: CAITTAGGRGDNEQYF. In DNA, the CDR3 is TGTGCCATCACCACAGCGGGAGGGCGCGGGGACAATGAGCAGTACTTC. The V gene is TRBV10-3, the J gene TRBJ2-7, with 10 bases aligning to TRBD2. V shed 7 bases and J 7 bases; nucleotides not matched to a gene: 16. The germline V gene encodes CDR1 ENHRY and CDR2 SYGVKD. This CDR3 region has 16 residues.

The chain uses TRBV9 and TRBJ2-1; maybe TRBD1 (5 bases). This CDR3 has 13 residues. The germline V and J ends were trimmed by 0 bases and 8 bases, with 9 bases remaining between them. Germline loops: CDR1 SGDLS, CDR2 YYNGEE. The CDR3 DNA is TGTGCCAGCAGCGTAGCAGGGTCCCATGAGCAGTTCTTC. It encodes CASSVAGSHEQFF.

In regard to this clonotype: Just one base apart from a much larger clone, this may be a read error. J is TRBJ1-2 and V is TRBV7-6; 8 bases agree with TRBD1. CDR1 SGHVS and CDR2 FNYEAQ come from the germline V gene. The CDR3 runs to 13 residues. The V segment lost 10 bases and the J segment 5 bases; nucleotides outside the gene matches: 9. The CDR3 nucleotides read TGTGCCAACACGACAGGGGAGGGGTATGGCTACACCTTC. Translation gives CANTTGEGYGYTF.

V is TRBV6-5 and J is TRBJ1-4, with D possibly being TRBD1 (6 bases). Germline V gene sequence: CDR1 MNHEY, CDR2 SVGAGI. This CDR3 is 14 amino acids long. The germline V and J ends were trimmed by 2 bases and 5 bases, with 9 bases remaining between them. Here the CDR3 reads CASSYDRKNEKLFF. CDR3 in DNA: TGTGCCAGCAGTTACGACAGGAAGAATGAAAAACTGTTTTTT.

The rearrangement uses TRBV2 and TRBJ1-2; D may be TRBD1 (6 bases). The CDR3 loop spans 14 amino acids. Between the trimmed V and J ends, which lost 6 bases and 1 base, there was a span of 12 bases. CDR1 SNHLY and CDR2 FYNNEI come from the germline V gene. This CDR3 reads CASSSTGFNYGYTF. The CDR3 coding sequence is TGTGCCAGCAGCAGCACAGGGTTTAACTATGGCTACACCTTC. Combining the CDR3 with reference TRBV2 and TRBJ1-2 gives the whole variable domain EPEVTQTPSHQVTQMGQEVILRCVPISNHLYFYWYRQILGQKVEFLVSFYNNEISEKSEIFDDQFSVERPDGSNFTLKIRSTKLEDSAMYFCASSSTGFNYGYTFGSGTRLTVV.

This clonotype was observed a few times. This sequence joins TRBV11-2 and TRBJ2-1; the match to TRBD2 covers 14 bases. V shed 1 base and J 8 bases; nucleotides not matched to a gene: 7. The CDR3 is 17 amino acids. The V gene's germline CDR1 is SGHAT and CDR2 FQNNGV. DNA of the CDR3: TGTGCCAGCAGCTTAGGAAAGACTAGCGGGAGGGCCTATGAGCAGTTCTTC. This sequence encodes CASSLGKTSGRAYEQFF.

This clonotype has just one count. V gene TRBV29-1 combines with J gene TRBJ1-2; D gene unclear. Germline CDR1 and CDR2: SQVTM and ANQGSEA. The V and J ends lost 2 bases and 6 bases respectively, with 13 bases between them. The CDR3 sequence is 13 residues long. CDR3 amino acids: CSVELAESNGYTF. The CDR3 DNA is TGCAGCGTTGAATTGGCGGAGTCAAATGGCTACACCTTC.

The chain couples TRBV10-3 to TRBJ2-1; TRBD2 matches at 9 bases. The J call may not be correct, given that the DNA end is closer to TRBJ2-7. This CDR3 comprises 14 residues. The germline CDR1 and CDR2 sequences are ENHRY and SYGVKD. The CDR3 here is CAISVSGSNNEQYF. CDR3 DNA: TGTGCCATCAGCGTTAGCGGGAGCAACAATGAGCAGTACTTC.

This clonotype has just a few counts. The DNA of the CDR3 is TGTGCCAGCAGCTTTGATCGGGCCGCAGGGGTAGAGACCCAGTACTTC. It yields the protein CASSFDRAAGVETQYF. This chain uses TRBV11-3 with TRBJ2-5; weak D call: TRBD1 (6 bases). CDR3 length: 16 residues. V dropped 3 bases and J dropped 4 bases, with 18 bases sitting between them. Looked up from germline, CDR1 is SGHNT and CDR2 is YENEEA.

This clonotype was found a few times. V usage is TRBV9 and J usage is TRBJ2-3; 8 bases map to TRBD2. The CDR3 runs to 16 residues. Per germline, CDR1 SGDLS and CDR2 YYNGEE. J lost 1 base, V lost 4 bases, and 8 bases had no gene match. Here the CDR3 reads CASSPSSSGGTDTQYF. The CDR3 DNA is TGTGCCAGCAGCCCCAGCAGTAGCGGGGGCACAGATACGCAGTATTTT.

The chain has TRBV6-2 or TRBV6-3 and TRBJ2-3; possible D gene TRBD2, 5 bases. The CDR3 has 15 residues. Germline CDR1 reads MNHEY; CDR2 reads SVGEGT. Deletions cut 6 bases from V and 4 bases from J, with 17 bases between. CDR3 nucleotides: TGTGCCAGCAGACCAAGTGGGAGTAATGCAGATACGCAGTATTTT. Translating gives CASRPSGSNADTQYF.